This is a list of T cell receptor beta chains from one sample in a study of cytomegalovirus exposure and HLA in healthy donors. The protocol was immunoSEQ multiplex PCR, while the TCRdb copy is restricted to in-frame clones and leaves out a portion. The table lists approximately 150,000 clones, almost 85% of them singletons. Source material: PBMCs. The receptor set was obtained from a young man in good health and CMV-seropositive. The conserved cysteine and the conserved F or W are not part of the CDR3 here.

v_call	cdr3_length	cdr3_aa
TRBV28	13	ASSSAGWGVDEQY
TRBV6-1	13	ASSPSSGASYEQY
TRBV6-5	13	ASRQERGSAYEQY
TRBV30	11	AWRVGTAYGYT
TRBV6-6	11	ASSSGGIYGYT
TRBV7-9	14	ASSLAGSGRNNEQF
TRBV6-6	12	ASSSGQGEQPQH
TRBV9	14	ASSVEGGGRTNEQF
TRBV5-8	14	ASSLEGAHGWDTQY
TRBV6-1	11	ASSVGQGNTIY
TRBV7-8	16	ASSSQGGFGRDNQPQH
TRBV6-1	13	ASSEEASGADTQY
TRBV2	10	ASSSPRNEQF
TRBV4-1	15	ASSPNTGTIATDTQY
TRBV9	13	ASSVGLSSNQPQH
TRBV18	15	ASSPRTAGSFSYEQY
TRBV5-6	12	ASSWGTPSGEQY
TRBV7-9	14	ASSSPAGGNTGELF
TRBV19	11	ASSLDRSYEQY
TRBV9	13	ASSPRTSRTYEQY
TRBV7-9	13	ASSLTSGSSYEQY
TRBV2	10	AIAGQLYEQY
TRBV7-9	11	ASSATGGLRAF
TRBV27	12	ASSFTGGGHEQY
TRBV7-8	15	ASSSATGTGIDNEQF
TRBV6-4	11	ASSDRLEGEQF
TRBV9	13	ASRAAGVTYNEQF
TRBV5-6	14	ASSSPDKGRDYGYT
TRBV27	13	ASSLGWGVHETQY
TRBV7-7	12	ASSPGQGTYEQY
TRBV28	15	ASSPTGVRGQGAEQY
TRBV4-1	14	ASSQGDIPNLETQY
TRBV29-1	11	SVGGGAYGEQF
TRBV6-5	10	ASSYNRGLYT
TRBV5-4	12	ASSSGQGTETQY
TRBV21-1	13	ASSKGSGSKNIQY
TRBV5-1	10	ASSFTGHEQF
TRBV6-5	12	ASTDRSFPYEQY
TRBV6-4	13	ASSAYRDGGYEQY
TRBV4-3	13	ASSQDREGNTEAF
TRBV9	12	ASSVLAGGETQY
TRBV23-1	14	ASSRPVGTGGPEAF
TRBV6-4	12	ASSDRPGTGELF
TRBV11-2	13	ASSLAAQSANEQY
TRBV2	12	ASSEAFRRSEQY
TRBV11-3	16	ASSLDQYCQDSNQPQH
TRBV7-2	14	ASSFAGGARSYEQY
TRBV7-6	15	ASSLGPKFGGYEKLF
TRBV9	18	ASSPWTSGGPKHSYNEQF
TRBV28	13	ASSLSPGSNYGYT
TRBV10-2	13	ASSEWASGHNEQF
TRBV7-6	10	ASSFDRGEQF
TRBV19	14	ASSNPQGAGAGELF
TRBV11-2	14	ASSLAASGRGYEQY
TRBV5-1	12	ASTPGGNTGELF